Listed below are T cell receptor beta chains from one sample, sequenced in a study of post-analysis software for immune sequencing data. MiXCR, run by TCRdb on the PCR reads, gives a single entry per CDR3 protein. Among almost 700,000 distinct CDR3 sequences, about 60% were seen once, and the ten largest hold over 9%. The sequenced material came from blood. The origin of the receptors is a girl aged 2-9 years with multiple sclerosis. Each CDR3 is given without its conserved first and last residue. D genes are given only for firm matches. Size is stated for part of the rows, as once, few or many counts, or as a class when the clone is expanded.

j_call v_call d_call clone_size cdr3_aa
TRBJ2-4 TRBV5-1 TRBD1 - ASSLVGQAIGDIQY
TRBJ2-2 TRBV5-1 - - ASSPPSTTGELF
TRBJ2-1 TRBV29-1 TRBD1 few SVEGQGGYNEQF
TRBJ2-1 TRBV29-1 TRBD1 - SVVKRGLVIEQF
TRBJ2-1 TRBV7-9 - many ASSLQGNEQF
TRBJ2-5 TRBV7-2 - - ASSFRGRSSQETQY
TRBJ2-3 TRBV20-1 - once SAPSDTGVMY
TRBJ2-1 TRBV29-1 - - SVRSHEQF
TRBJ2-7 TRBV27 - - ASRGATYEQY
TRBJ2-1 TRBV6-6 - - ASTKGGGNEQF
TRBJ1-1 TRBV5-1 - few ASSLAGPEAF
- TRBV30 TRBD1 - AWKGDRGLETQY
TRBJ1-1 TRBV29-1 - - SVMTGSGTEAF
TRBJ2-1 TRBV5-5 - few ASSLEGGGPVSYNEQF
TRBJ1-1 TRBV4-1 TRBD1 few ASSQTGGAPEAF
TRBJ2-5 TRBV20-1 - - STLSGGTQY
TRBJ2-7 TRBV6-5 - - ASSRGGRGRAYEQY
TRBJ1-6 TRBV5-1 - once ASSHKQLDSPLH
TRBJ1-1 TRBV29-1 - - SVLTDAARAF
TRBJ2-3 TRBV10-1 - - ASSDRHTQY
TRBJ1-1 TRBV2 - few ASRGWNTEAF
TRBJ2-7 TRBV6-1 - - ASSGVRYEQY
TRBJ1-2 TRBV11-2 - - ASSLAPRGRAPYGYT
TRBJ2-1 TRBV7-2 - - ASSLQGGGTYNEQF
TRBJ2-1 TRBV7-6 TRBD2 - ASSYRTSGGPYNEQF